Described below is a single TCR beta chain sequence and its context. These data belong to a study of cytomegalovirus exposure and HLA in healthy donors. As for the study in general: Membership in the Caucasian-associated ancestry cluster was found for 75% to 90% of a few hundred genotyped donors.

V lost 8 bases to trimming and J lost 4 bases, with 11 bases between them. The CDR3 covers 13 residues. Germline V gene lookup returns CDR1 MNHEY and CDR2 SMNVEV (reference sequence). With 60 Vbeta and 13 Jbeta primers, the PCR was carried out. Here immunoSEQ multiplex PCR was the method, and the copy in TCRdb shows in-frame clones only, minus some. This table holds around 98,000 clones, around 80% found once. This clonotype was sampled from a man between 40 and 49 years old in good health and CMV-seronegative. Sequenced input: PBMCs. V is TRBV27 and J is TRBJ1-4; no clear D gene. CDR3 DNA sequence: TGTGCCAGCGCCCAACGCTATAATGAAAAACTGTTTTTT. Translating gives CASAQRYNEKLFF.